The 24 T cell receptor beta chains given below trace back to one sample, sequenced in a study of T cell repertoires in cytomegalovirus infection (dated by TCRdb to the late 2010s). TCRdb names Illumina HiSeq 1500 as the instrument used. TCRdb reanalyzed the raw reads on its own, using fastp at Q25 for trimming and MiXCR for clone calling, and kept in-frame beta chains. CDR3 protein sequences are deduplicated, and each keeps its most common genes and DNA. In all, the sample holds about 740,000 distinct CDR3 sequences, and 35% of those were seen once. Around 2.8% of the sample comes from the top ten. Sequencing used PBMCs. These receptors were taken from a human donor in good health (CMV status not recorded). Some clones in this sample may be carry-over from other donors' samples.

This clonotype has just a few counts. This sequence joins TRBV7-6 and TRBJ2-1; D not certain. V lost 3 bases, J lost 5 bases, and 8 bases lay in between. The CDR3 contains 13 residues. Germline CDR1 is SGHVS and CDR2 is FNYEAQ. The CDR3 loop is CASSFAQNNEQFF. In DNA, the CDR3 is TGTGCCAGCAGCTTCGCTCAGAACAATGAGCAGTTCTTC.

The V call is TRBV20-1, the J call TRBJ2-7; D possibly corresponds to TRBD2 (5 bases). V lost 1 base and J lost 0, with 10 bases in between. The CDR3 is made up of 14 amino acids. From germline, CDR1 is DFQATT and CDR2 SNEGSKA (reference sequence). This chain's CDR3 is CSARVEVTSYEQYF. The CDR3 DNA is TGCAGTGCTAGAGTGGAGGTAACCTCCTACGAGCAGTACTTC.

As to this clonotype: The CDR3 does not close with the conserved phenylalanine or tryptophan, likely indicating a read error. CDR3 sequence reads: CARRVWDEGGTRVSEAFL. CDR3 DNA: TGTGCTAGGAGAGTTTGGGACGAAGGGGGAACCCGGGTTAGTGAAGCTTTCTTG. The chain employs TRBV12-5 and TRBJ1-1; maybe TRBD1 (6 bases). CDR1 LGHNT and CDR2 FRNRAP come from the germline V gene. V dropped 9 bases and J dropped 7 bases, with 33 bases sitting between them. This CDR3 region has 18 residues.

Only a few counts were recorded for this clonotype. The chain recombines TRBV6-5 with TRBJ1-1, with 9 positions matching TRBD1. With 1 base clipped from V and 4 bases from J, the junction kept 4 bases outside the gene matches. CDR1 is MNHEY, CDR2 SVGAGI, per germline. The CDR3 is 15 residues long. CDR3 sequence (DNA): TGTGCCAGCAGTTACTTCAACAGGGGGCTCACTGAAGCTTTCTTT. Encoded protein: CASSYFNRGLTEAFF.

This rearrangement joins TRBV5-4 to TRBJ2-1; 13 nucleotides align to TRBD2. This CDR3 comprises 18 residues. With V trimmed by 0 bases and J by 6 bases, 9 bases remained unmatched. Looked up from germline, CDR1 is SGHNT and CDR2 is YYREEE (reference sequence). The CDR3 protein is CASSLVVTSGRRGNEQFF. The CDR3 coding sequence is TGTGCCAGCAGCTTGGTAGTGACTAGCGGGAGGCGAGGCAATGAGCAGTTCTTC.

In this sample, this clonotype turned up a few times. As DNA, the CDR3 is TGCAGCGTCCAGGGGCTCTCCTACGAGCAGTACTTC. Translated, it gives CSVQGLSYEQYF. This chain connects TRBV29-1 to TRBJ2-7; a weak D match, TRBD1 (6 bases). Germline V gene data show CDR1 as SQVTM and CDR2 as ANQGSEA. This CDR3 has 12 residues. The V gene lost 6 bases and the J gene lost 0 bases, with 9 bases spanning the gap.

The V and J genes are TRBV19 and TRBJ1-1; D perhaps matches TRBD1 (5 bases). The CDR3 extends over 15 amino acids. In germline, CDR1 is LNHDA, CDR2 SQIVND (reference sequence). Trimming stripped 4 bases from V and 1 base from J, with 13 bases between. Written as DNA, the CDR3 is TGTGCCAGTAGTACCGGATTCGGACAGAACACTGAAGCTTTCTTT. It is translated as CASSTGFGQNTEAFF.

The chain is built from TRBV12-3 or TRBV12-4 and TRBJ2-2; possibly TRBD2 for D (6 bases). The CDR3 length is 14 residues. Trimming took 10 bases from V and 5 from J, leaving 17 bases between them. The CDR3 region is CANSSPGGTGELFF. Written as DNA, the CDR3 is TGTGCCAACTCATCCCCTGGGGGGACCGGGGAGCTGTTTTTT.

V usage is TRBV20-1 and J usage is TRBJ2-1; TRBD2 matches at 11 bases. The CDR3 runs 19 residues. Germline V gene sequence: CDR1 DFQATT, CDR2 SNEGSKA (reference sequence). Unmatched junction bases numbered 16, after V lost 0 bases and J lost 6 bases. This chain's CDR3 is CSARDSSRIGLAGPNEQFF. The DNA for the CDR3 is TGCAGTGCTAGAGATTCATCTAGAATCGGACTAGCGGGCCCCAATGAGCAGTTCTTC.

The chain recombines TRBV18 with TRBJ2-2; no clear D. The CDR3 extends over 14 amino acids. Trimming stripped 2 bases from V and 5 bases from J, with 9 bases between. Germline V CDR1 and CDR2: KGHSH, LQKENI. CDR3 coding DNA: TGTGCCAGCTCACCAAACAGTAAAACCGGGGAGCTGTTTTTT. Translation gives CASSPNSKTGELFF. Based on the CDR3 plus reference TRBV18 and TRBJ2-2, the full variable domain is NAGVMQNPRHLVRRRGQEARLRCSPMKGHSHVYWYRQLPEEGLKFMVYLQKENIIDESGMPKERFSAEFPKEGPSILRIQQVVRGDSAAYFCASSPNSKTGELFFGEGSRLTVL.

The chain couples TRBV12-5 to TRBJ1-5; no clear D. CDR3 length equals 19 residues. Trimming shortened V by 3 bases and J by 0 bases, and 21 bases separated the two germline ends. The germline V gene encodes CDR1 LGHNT and CDR2 FRNRAP. The CDR3 nucleotides are TGTGCTAGTGGTTTCCTCCAGACCCCAAATACTCATAGCAATCAGCCCCAGCATTTT. Translation: CASGFLQTPNTHSNQPQHF.

This clonotype was found many times. This chain joins TRBV7-2 and TRBJ2-7, with D perhaps TRBD1 (6 bases). The ends were cut back, 6 bases at V and 1 base at J, with 16 bases in the middle. Germline CDR1 reads SGHTA; CDR2 reads FQGNSA. The CDR3 has 15 residues. In nucleotides, the CDR3 is TGTGCCAGCAGTCTAGACAGGTTAGGGTCCTACGAGCAGTACTTC. Residues: CASSLDRLGSYEQYF.

This clonotype was seen once. A much larger clone differs from this one at a single base, so this may be a read error. This rearrangement joins TRBV7-6 to TRBJ2-7; tentative D call: TRBD2 (5 bases). This CDR3 is 14 amino acids long. Germline V lookup: CDR1 SGHVS, CDR2 FNYEAQ. The CDR3 here is CSSTKAIGTYEQYF. The DNA of the CDR3 is TGTTCCAGCACCAAGGCCATCGGGACCTACGAGCAGTACTTC.

This clonotype has ten or more counts. The J gene is TRBJ1-2, the V gene TRBV10-3, with a tentative D call TRBD1 (5 bases). This CDR3 has 18 amino acids. V gave up 2 bases and J gave up 0 bases, with 19 bases separating them. Germline V gene data show CDR1 as ENHRY and CDR2 as SYGVKD. CDR3 sequence (DNA): TGTGCCATCAGTGAGGACAGCCTCTGGCCACTTGCTAACTATGGCTACACCTTC. It is translated as CAISEDSLWPLANYGYTF.

This chain links TRBV6-1 with TRBJ1-6, with D unresolved. V was trimmed by 10 bases and J by 7 bases, leaving 14 bases between them. This CDR3 contains 13 residues. Germline V gene data show CDR1 as MNHNS and CDR2 as SASEGT. CDR3 loop: CATILKLNSPLHF. The CDR3 bases are TGTGCCACCATCCTCAAGTTAAATTCACCCCTCCACTTT.

The chain couples TRBV5-6 to TRBJ2-1; D is ambiguous. The V gene's germline CDR1 is SGHDT and CDR2 YYEEEE. V gave up 4 bases and J gave up 0 bases, with 8 bases separating them. The CDR3 runs to 14 residues. CDR3 sequence (DNA): TGTGCCAGCAGCCCACCTACCTCCTACAATGAGCAGTTCTTC. Translation gives CASSPPTSYNEQFF.

The chain combines TRBV10-3 with TRBJ2-1, with D maybe TRBD1 (6 bases). This CDR3 has 15 amino acids. Trimming cost V 7 bases and J 0 bases, with 13 bases left between them. Germline V gene sequence: CDR1 ENHRY, CDR2 SYGVKD. CDR3 protein: CAITSTGGSYNEQFF. The CDR3 coding sequence is TGTGCCATCACTTCGACAGGCGGCTCCTACAATGAGCAGTTCTTC.

This clonotype has a handful of counts. The chain employs TRBV28 and TRBJ2-7; no clear D gene. This CDR3 is built from 14 residues. Germline CDR1 and CDR2: MDHEN and SYDVKM. V was trimmed by 7 bases and J by 4 bases, leaving 17 bases between them. The CDR3 sequence is CASTPRLGAYEQYF. CDR3 bases: TGTGCCAGCACCCCGCGACTGGGCGCTTACGAGCAGTACTTC.

In this sample, this clonotype turned up a few times. V usage is TRBV5-6 and J usage is TRBJ1-1, with a possible D match to TRBD1 (5 bases). Germline loops: CDR1 SGHDT, CDR2 YYEEEE. V lost 1 base and J lost 2, with 15 bases in between. The CDR3 consists of 16 residues. The CDR3 region has the DNA TGTGCCAGCAGCTTGTCTGCAGGGACCGTCAACACTGAAGCTTTCTTT. Protein sequence: CASSLSAGTVNTEAFF.

The chain has TRBV29-1 and TRBJ1-4, with D perhaps matching TRBD1 (6 bases). Between the trimmed V and J ends, which lost 7 bases and 0 bases, there was a span of 15 bases. Germline lookup yields CDR1 SQVTM and CDR2 ANQGSEA. This CDR3 spans 15 amino acids. The CDR3 nucleotides read TGCAGCGGCGGGACATATCATACAACTAATGAAAAACTGTTTTTT. Translating it yields CSGGTYHTTNEKLFF.

CDR3 DNA sequence: TGTGCCAGCAGAGCTCGGGACAGCAAAAACATTCAGTACTTC. Amino acids: CASRARDSKNIQYF. The chain couples TRBV6-4 to TRBJ2-4; 7 bases map to TRBD1. Germline CDR1 is MRHNA and CDR2 is SNTAGT. The trim removed 6 bases at V and 3 bases at J, leaving 5 bases unmatched. CDR3 size: 14 residues.

The J gene is TRBJ2-7, the V gene TRBV6-5; D is perhaps TRBD1 or TRBD2 (5 bases each). The CDR3 length is 15 residues. Between the trimmed V and J ends, which lost 2 bases and 2 bases, there was a span of 13 bases. Per germline, CDR1 MNHEY and CDR2 SVGAGI. CDR3 protein: CASSYHGQGAYEQYF. Here the CDR3 DNA reads TGTGCCAGCAGTTACCATGGGCAGGGAGCCTACGAGCAGTACTTC.

The V gene is TRBV12-3 or TRBV12-4, the J gene TRBJ2-3; weak D call: TRBD1 (6 bases). The CDR3 length is 15 residues. V shed 4 bases and J shed 4 bases, with 15 bases lying between them. DNA for the CDR3: TGTGCCAGCAGTTCTACAGGGTTCGTCTCAGATACGCAGTATTTT. This translates into CASSSTGFVSDTQYF.

This clonotype has just a few counts. The genes are TRBV12-3 or TRBV12-4 and TRBJ1-5, with D possibly being TRBD1 (5 bases). V lost 5 bases and J 6 bases, leaving 20 bases between the germline ends. The CDR3 runs 16 residues. The CDR3 region is CASSGTDLLLPQPQHF. As DNA, the CDR3 is TGTGCCAGCAGTGGGACGGACCTGCTGTTACCTCAGCCCCAGCATTTT.